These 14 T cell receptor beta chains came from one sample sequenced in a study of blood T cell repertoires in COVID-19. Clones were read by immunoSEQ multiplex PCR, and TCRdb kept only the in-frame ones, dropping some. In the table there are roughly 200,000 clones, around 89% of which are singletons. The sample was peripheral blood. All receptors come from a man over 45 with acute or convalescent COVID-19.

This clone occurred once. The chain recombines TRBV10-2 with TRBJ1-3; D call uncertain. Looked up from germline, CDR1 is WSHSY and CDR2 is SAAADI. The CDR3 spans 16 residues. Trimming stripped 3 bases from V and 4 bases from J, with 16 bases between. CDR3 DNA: TGCGCCAGCAGTGACCCCGGGGAATCGAGGGGAAACACCATATATTTT. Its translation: CASSDPGESRGNTIYF.

CDR3 protein: CASSSSSNEQFF. As DNA, the CDR3 is TGTGCCAGCAGCTCTAGCAGCAATGAGCAGTTCTTC. The chain uses TRBV7-2 and TRBJ2-1; weak D call: TRBD2 (5 bases). Germline V gene data show CDR1 as SGHTA and CDR2 as FQGNSA. CDR3 size: 12 residues. V lost 4 bases and J lost 6, with 7 bases in between.

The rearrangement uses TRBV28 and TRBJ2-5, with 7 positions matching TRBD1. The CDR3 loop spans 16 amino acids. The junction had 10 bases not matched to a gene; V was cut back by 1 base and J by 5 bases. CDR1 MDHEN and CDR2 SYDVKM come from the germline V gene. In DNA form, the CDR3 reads TGTGCCAGCAGTTTATCGGTGACAGGGTCAGGGGAGACCCAGTACTTC. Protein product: CASSLSVTGSGETQYF.

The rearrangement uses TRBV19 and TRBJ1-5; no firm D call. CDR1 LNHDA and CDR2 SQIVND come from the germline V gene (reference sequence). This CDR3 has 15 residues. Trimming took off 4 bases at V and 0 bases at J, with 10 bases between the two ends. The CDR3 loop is CASSTSGYSNQPQHF. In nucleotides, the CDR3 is TGTGCCAGTAGTACTTCGGGGTATAGCAATCAGCCCCAGCATTTT.

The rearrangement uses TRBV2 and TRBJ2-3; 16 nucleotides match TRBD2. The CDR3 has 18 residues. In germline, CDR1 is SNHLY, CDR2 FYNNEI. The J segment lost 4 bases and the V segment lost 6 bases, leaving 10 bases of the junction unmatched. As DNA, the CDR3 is TGTGCCAGCAGCCACCCCGGGACTAGCGGGAGGGTCCCAGATACGCAGTATTTT. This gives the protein CASSHPGTSGRVPDTQYF.

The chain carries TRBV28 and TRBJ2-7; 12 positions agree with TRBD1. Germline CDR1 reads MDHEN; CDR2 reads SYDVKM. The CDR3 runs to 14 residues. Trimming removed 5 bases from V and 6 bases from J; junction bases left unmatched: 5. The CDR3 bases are TGTGCCAGCAGTCCGGGACAGGGGGCGGCCGAGCAGTACGTC. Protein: CASSPGQGAAEQYV.

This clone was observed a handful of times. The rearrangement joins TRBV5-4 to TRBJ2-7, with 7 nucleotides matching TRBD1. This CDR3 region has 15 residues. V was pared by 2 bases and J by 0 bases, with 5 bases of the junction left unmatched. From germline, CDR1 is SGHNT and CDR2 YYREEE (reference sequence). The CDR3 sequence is CASSFLQGNSYEQYF. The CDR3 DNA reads TGTGCCAGCAGCTTCTTACAGGGGAACTCCTACGAGCAGTACTTC.

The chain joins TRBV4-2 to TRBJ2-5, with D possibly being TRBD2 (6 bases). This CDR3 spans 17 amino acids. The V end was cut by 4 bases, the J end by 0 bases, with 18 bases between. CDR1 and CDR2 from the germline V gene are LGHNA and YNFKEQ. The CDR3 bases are TGTGCCAGCAGCCGGGCCATGGGGCGGGGTAACCAAGAGACCCAGTACTTC. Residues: CASSRAMGRGNQETQYF.

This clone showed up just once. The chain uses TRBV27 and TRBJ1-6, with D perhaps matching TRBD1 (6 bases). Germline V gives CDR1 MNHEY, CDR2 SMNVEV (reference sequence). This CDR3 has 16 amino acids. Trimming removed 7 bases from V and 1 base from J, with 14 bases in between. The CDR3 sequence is CASINRERSYNSPLHF. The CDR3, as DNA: TGTGCCAGCATTAACAGGGAAAGGTCCTATAATTCACCCCTCCACTTT.

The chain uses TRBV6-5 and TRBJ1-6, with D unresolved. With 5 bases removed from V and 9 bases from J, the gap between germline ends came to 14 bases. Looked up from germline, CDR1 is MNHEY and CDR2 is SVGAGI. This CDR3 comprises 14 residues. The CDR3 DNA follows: TGTGCCAGCAGTCCCGAAAGCCATGGTTCACCCCTCCACTTT. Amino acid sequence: CASSPESHGSPLHF.

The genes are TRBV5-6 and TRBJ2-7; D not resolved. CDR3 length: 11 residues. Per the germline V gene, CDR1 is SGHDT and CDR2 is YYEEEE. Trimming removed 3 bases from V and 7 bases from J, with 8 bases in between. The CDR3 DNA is TGTGCCAGCAGCTCGAACACAGAGCAGTACTTC. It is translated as CASSSNTEQYF.

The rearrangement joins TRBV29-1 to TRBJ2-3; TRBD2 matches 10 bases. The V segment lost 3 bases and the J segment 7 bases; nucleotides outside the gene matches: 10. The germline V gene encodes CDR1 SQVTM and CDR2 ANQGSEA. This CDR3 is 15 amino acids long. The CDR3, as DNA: TGCAGCGTTGAGGGAGGAGCGGGGGGGCAAAATACGCAGTATTTT. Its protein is CSVEGGAGGQNTQYF.

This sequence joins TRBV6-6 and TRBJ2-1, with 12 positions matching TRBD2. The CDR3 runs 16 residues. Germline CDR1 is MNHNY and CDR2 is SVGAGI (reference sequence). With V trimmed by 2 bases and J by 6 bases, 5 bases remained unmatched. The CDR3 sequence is CASSYTLAGGANEQFF. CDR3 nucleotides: TGTGCCAGCAGTTACACCCTAGCGGGGGGGGCCAATGAGCAGTTCTTC.

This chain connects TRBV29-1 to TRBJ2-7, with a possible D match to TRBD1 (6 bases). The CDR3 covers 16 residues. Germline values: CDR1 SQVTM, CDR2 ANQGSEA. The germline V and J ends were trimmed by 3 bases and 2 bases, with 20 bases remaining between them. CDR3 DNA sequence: TGCAGCGTTGACGGCACAGGGAGCGACGACCCCTACGAGCAGTACTTC. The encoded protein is CSVDGTGSDDPYEQYF.